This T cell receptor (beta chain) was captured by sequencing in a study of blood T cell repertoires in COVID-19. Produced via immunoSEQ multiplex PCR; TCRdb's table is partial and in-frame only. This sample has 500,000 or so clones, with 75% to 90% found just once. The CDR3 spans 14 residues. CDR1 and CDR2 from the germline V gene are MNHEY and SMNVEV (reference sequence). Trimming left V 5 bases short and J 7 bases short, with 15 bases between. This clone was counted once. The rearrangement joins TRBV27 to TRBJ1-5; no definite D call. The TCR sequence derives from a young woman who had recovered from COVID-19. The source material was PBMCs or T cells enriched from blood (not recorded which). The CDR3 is CASSPRGWRQPQHF. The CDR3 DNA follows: TGTGCCAGCAGTCCCCGCGGATGGAGGCAGCCCCAGCATTTT.